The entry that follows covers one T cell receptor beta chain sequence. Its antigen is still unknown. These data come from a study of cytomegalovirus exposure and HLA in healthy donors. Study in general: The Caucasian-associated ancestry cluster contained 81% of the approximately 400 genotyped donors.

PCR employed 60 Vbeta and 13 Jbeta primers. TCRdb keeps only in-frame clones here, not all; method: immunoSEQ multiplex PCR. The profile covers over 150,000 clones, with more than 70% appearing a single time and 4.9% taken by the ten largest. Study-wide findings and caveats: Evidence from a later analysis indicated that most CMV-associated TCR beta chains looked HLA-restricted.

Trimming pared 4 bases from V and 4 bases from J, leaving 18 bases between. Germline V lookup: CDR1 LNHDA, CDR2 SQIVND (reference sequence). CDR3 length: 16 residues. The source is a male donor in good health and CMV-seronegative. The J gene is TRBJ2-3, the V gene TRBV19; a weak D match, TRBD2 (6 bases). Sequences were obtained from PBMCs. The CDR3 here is CASSTGWGRFSDTQYF. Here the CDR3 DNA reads TGTGCCAGTAGTACGGGGTGGGGGAGGTTCTCAGATACGCAGTATTTT.